There are a few counts of the clone carrying this TCR beta chain. The antigen remains unidentified. V gave up 8 bases and J gave up 4 bases; unmatched junction bases: 12. Germline V lookup: CDR1 DFQATT, CDR2 SNEGSKA (reference sequence). CDR3 length: 14 amino acids. This sample is drawn from a study of response to subunit inactivated influenza vaccine. Study-wide results and limits: Authors suggested each seasonal influenza vaccination recruits few new T cells.

One entry per CDR3 protein, called by TCRdb with MiXCR from the RT-PCR reads. The data show over 800,000 distinct CDR3 sequences, 21% seen once. This clonotype originated in a man aged 50 to 59 who received an inactivated influenza vaccine. The sequences come from PBMCs from blood, collected 4 to 6 days after vaccination. The chain couples TRBV20-1 to TRBJ2-3; 7 bases agree with TRBD2. CDR3 bases: TGCAGTCCTAATACTAGGAGCGGGGCAGATACGCAGTATTTT. Its translation is CSPNTRSGADTQYF.